The rows below give T cell receptor beta chains drawn from one sample of a study of shared clonotypes between healthy human individuals. Only in-frame clones appear in the TCRdb table, and some are missing; sequencing was by immunoSEQ multiplex PCR. The table has 1.6 million or so clones, approximately 98.5% seen once. Source material: naive CD4+ T cells sorted from blood. These TCRs come from a young man in good health. Each CDR3 is given with its conserved first and last residue. Each record gives: clone size, D gene, J gene, V gene, CDR3 protein, CDR3 DNA. D genes are given only for firm matches. Part of the rows lack a size; the others show once, few, many or a class for expanded clones.

- - TRBJ2-1 TRBV9 CASSVVPGVPLNNEQFF TGTGCCAGCAGCGTAGTCCCCGGAGTCCCACTCAACAATGAGCAGTTCTTC
- - TRBJ2-5 TRBV7-9 CASSPQMYQETQYF TGTGCCAGCAGCCCTCAGATGTACCAAGAGACCCAGTACTTC
- TRBD1 TRBJ1-2 TRBV7-3 CASSSRDRIYGYTF TGTGCCAGCAGCTCCCGGGACAGGATTTATGGCTACACCTTC
- - TRBJ2-5 TRBV7-8 CASSLVTLAQETQYF TGTGCCAGCAGCTTAGTCACCCTAGCGCAAGAGACCCAGTACTTC
- - TRBJ1-1 TRBV11-2 CASSLDLAEAFF TGTGCCAGCAGCTTAGATCTCGCTGAAGCTTTCTTT
- - TRBJ1-4 TRBV4-3 CASSQDRDGSNEKLFF TGCGCCAGCAGCCAAGATAGGGACGGCTCTAATGAAAAACTGTTTTTT
- - TRBJ2-5 TRBV7-9 CASSLSPNQGETQYF TGTGCCAGCAGCTTGAGCCCCAATCAAGGAGAGACCCAGTACTTC
once - TRBJ1-1 TRBV11-2 CASSLAQGSTEAFF TGTGCCAGCAGCTTAGCTCAGGGGAGCACTGAAGCTTTCTTT
- TRBD2 TRBJ2-2 TRBV4-2 CASSFLLAGGSITGELFF TGTGCCAGCAGCTTTCTCCTAGCGGGAGGTAGTATCACCGGGGAGCTGTTTTTT
- - TRBJ1-5 TRBV15 CATSRDLNQPQHF TGTGCCACCAGCAGAGACCTTAATCAGCCCCAGCATTTT
- - TRBJ1-1 TRBV11-3 CASSPPEGPRNTEAFF TGTGCCAGCAGCCCGCCGGAGGGGCCTCGGAACACTGAAGCTTTCTTT
- TRBD1 TRBJ2-5 TRBV6-4 CASRVNAPRDREETQYF TGTGCCAGCAGAGTAAATGCCCCCCGGGACAGGGAAGAGACCCAGTACTTC
- TRBD1 TRBJ2-3 TRBV10-3 CAISEAGGKGTDTQYF TGTGCCATCAGTGAGGCAGGGGGTAAGGGTACAGATACGCAGTATTTT
- TRBD1 TRBJ1-1 TRBV10-3 CATRPGDRGTEAFF TGTGCCACCCGGCCCGGGGACAGGGGCACTGAAGCTTTCTTT
- - TRBJ2-7 TRBV19 CASSQADYEQYF TGTGCCAGTAGTCAAGCAGACTACGAGCAGTACTTC
- - TRBJ2-7 TRBV6-1 CASSDSVPQYF TGTGCCAGCAGTGACAGTGTGCCCCAGTACTTC
- - TRBJ2-7 TRBV6-1 CASRDGTSRIYEQYF TGTGCCAGCAGGGATGGAACTAGCCGAATCTACGAGCAGTACTTC
- - TRBJ2-1 TRBV30 CAWSVFYNEQFF TGTGCCTGGAGTGTATTCTATAATGAGCAGTTCTTC
- - TRBJ2-1 TRBV5-1 CASSFGPYLHNEQFF TGCGCCAGCAGCTTCGGACCGTACCTTCACAATGAGCAGTTCTTC
- - TRBJ2-2 TRBV29-1 CSVGQRENTGELFF TGCAGCGTCGGGCAAAGAGAAAACACCGGGGAGCTGTTTTTT
- TRBD2 TRBJ2-2 TRBV7-3 CASSKSGRLNTGELFF TGTGCCAGCAGCAAAAGCGGGAGGTTAAACACCGGGGAGCTGTTTTTT
- TRBD1 TRBJ2-7 TRBV10-3 CAISDGQGPYEQYF TGTGCCATCAGTGACGGACAGGGACCCTACGAGCAGTACTTC
- TRBD2 TRBJ2-3 TRBV9 CASSAFSRSGRADTQYF TGTGCCAGCAGCGCCTTCTCAAGGAGCGGGAGGGCAGATACGCAGTATTTT
- - TRBJ2-2 TRBV7-2 CASSFGGELFF TGTGCCAGCAGCTTCGGAGGGGAGCTGTTTTTT
- - TRBJ2-7 TRBV10-3 CAIGGTFYEQYF TGTGCCATCGGGGGGACATTCTACGAGCAGTACTTC
- TRBD1 TRBJ2-5 TRBV5-1 CASSSRDSIQETQYF TGCGCCAGCAGCAGCCGGGACAGTATCCAAGAGACCCAGTACTTC
- TRBD2 TRBJ2-3 TRBV11-2 CASSLDLRGVTDTQYF TGTGCCAGCAGCTTAGATCTGCGGGGGGTGACAGATACGCAGTATTTT
- TRBD1 TRBJ1-2 TRBV2 CASSTLGTGAGGGYTF TGTGCCAGCAGTACATTGGGGACAGGGGCCGGCGGCGGCTACACCTTC
- TRBD2 TRBJ2-3 TRBV29-1 CSVEGTSGSTDTQYF TGCAGCGTTGAAGGGACTAGCGGCAGCACAGATACGCAGTATTTT
- - TRBJ2-7 TRBV5-5 CASSKGPSSYEQYF TGTGCCAGCAGTAAGGGACCCTCCTCCTACGAGCAGTACTTC
- TRBD1 TRBJ1-1 TRBV5-1 CASSLTGTGLMNTEAFF TGCGCCAGCAGCCTAACCGGGACAGGACTGATGAACACTGAAGCTTTCTTT
once - TRBJ2-5 TRBV28 CASSPTFALIETQYF TGTGCCAGCAGTCCGACGTTTGCATTGATTGAGACCCAGTACTTC
- - TRBJ2-5 TRBV7-9 CASSLAALTGRNFGETQYF TGTGCCAGCAGCTTAGCGGCCTTAACGGGACGGAATTTCGGGGAGACCCAGTACTTC
- - TRBJ2-7 TRBV2 CASRQDSSYEQYF TGTGCCAGCAGACAGGATAGCTCCTACGAGCAGTACTTC
- TRBD2 TRBJ2-1 TRBV7-2 CASSSIAGVYNEQFF TGTGCCAGCAGCTCAATAGCGGGAGTGTACAATGAGCAGTTCTTC
- TRBD1 TRBJ2-3 TRBV5-1 CASSFGQGTDTQYF TGCGCCAGCAGCTTCGGACAGGGAACAGATACGCAGTATTTT